These 28 T cell receptor beta chains share one sample of origin, sequenced in a study of response to subunit inactivated influenza vaccine (dated by TCRdb to the late 2010s). Libraries were made using RT-PCR. These reads were obtained on an Illumina HiSeq 2500. In-frame beta chains were kept once TCRdb had trimmed the public reads at Q25 with fastp and called clones with MiXCR. Each CDR3 protein gets just one entry, which takes the most common genes and DNA from the rows behind it. This sample holds some 540,000 distinct CDR3 sequences; approximately 20% were observed only once. Approximately 2.9% of the sample lies in the top ten. These data also featured in a second study, about T cells expressing NK-cell markers. As that second paper reports: The TCR beta cDNA libraries were made using 5'RACE template switching, a step that added both a universal primer site and unique molecular identifiers.

The material was CD4+ T cells sorted from PBMCs, obtained 12 days after vaccination. The receptors derive from a middle-aged man who received an inactivated influenza vaccine. Donor details come from another sample of the same person, matched by shared clones.

The CDR3 DNA reads as TGCGCCAGCAGCCAAGGCGATATATCGAGGGAGCTGTTTTTT. Translating it yields CASSQGDISRELFF. This chain uses TRBV4-3 with TRBJ2-2; D is unclear. The germline CDR1 and CDR2 sequences are LGHNA and YSLEER. The CDR3 is 14 amino acids. V lost 1 base, J lost 9 bases, and 12 bases lay in between.

The chain recombines TRBV28 with TRBJ2-3; 11 nucleotides agree with TRBD2. The CDR3 has 22 amino acids. Germline-derived CDR1 and CDR2 are MDHEN and SYDVKM. J was trimmed by 0 bases and V by 3 bases; bases with no gene match: 20. This CDR3 is CASSFSLTFLAGGDLSTDTQYF. CDR3 coding DNA: TGTGCCAGCAGTTTTTCCCTTACATTTTTAGCGGGAGGGGACCTTAGCACAGATACGCAGTATTTT.

This clonotype was observed a few times. The chain links TRBV7-3 to TRBJ2-5; D may be TRBD1 (6 bases). Deletions cut 1 base from V and 2 bases from J, with 11 bases between. This CDR3 is built from 15 residues. Germline lookup yields CDR1 SGHTA and CDR2 FQGTGA. The DNA of the CDR3 is TGTGCCAGCAGCTTAAATCAGGGGATTCAAGAGACCCAGTACTTC. Encoded protein: CASSLNQGIQETQYF.

This clonotype was detected only a few times. The chain has TRBV4-1 and TRBJ1-6, with 7 bases lining up with TRBD1. Germline lookup yields CDR1 MGHRA and CDR2 YSYEKL. This CDR3 spans 14 amino acids. The V segment lost 6 bases and the J segment 5 bases; nucleotides outside the gene matches: 4. CDR3 in DNA: TGCGCCAGCAGTCCAACAGGGGATAATTCACCCCTCCACTTT. The encoded protein is CASSPTGDNSPLHF.

The genes are TRBV10-3 and TRBJ2-1; 10 bases match TRBD2. Germline V gene lookup returns CDR1 ENHRY and CDR2 SYGVKD. J was trimmed by 4 bases and V by 4 bases; bases with no gene match: 7. The CDR3 contains 16 residues. CDR3 amino acids: CAISGSSGRAYNEQFF. The DNA for the CDR3 is TGTGCCATCAGTGGGTCTAGCGGGAGAGCTTACAATGAGCAGTTCTTC.

The CDR3 loop is CASSLEAGGPYEQYF. The DNA of the CDR3 is TGTGCCAGCAGCTTAGAGGCGGGAGGGCCCTACGAGCAGTACTTC. This chain links TRBV7-9 with TRBJ2-7, with 9 bases identical to TRBD2. This CDR3 comprises 15 residues. Germline-derived CDR1 and CDR2 are SEHNR and FQNEAQ (reference sequence). J lost 2 bases, V lost 1 base, and 3 bases had no gene match.

Note on this clonotype: The junction departs from germline at one end; a sequencing error may be responsible. The chain combines TRBV29-1 with TRBJ1-2, with 7 bases matching TRBD1. This CDR3 contains 12 residues. CDR1 is SQVTM and CDR2 is ANQGSEA in the germline V gene. CDR3 in DNA: TGCAGCGTTGAAGATAGTCGGACAGGACCTATCTTC. Its protein product is CSVEDSRTGPIF.

This clonotype was seen a few times. This sequence joins TRBV6-4 and TRBJ2-5, with TRBD1 matching 12 bases. The CDR3 is made up of 19 amino acids. The germline V gene encodes CDR1 MRHNA and CDR2 SNTAGT. The J segment lost 3 bases and the V segment lost 2 bases, leaving 13 bases of the junction unmatched. This chain's CDR3 is CASSDLTGTGGRVEETQYF. CDR3 sequence (DNA): TGTGCCAGCAGTGACCTCACCGGGACAGGGGGCAGGGTGGAAGAGACCCAGTACTTC.

V gene TRBV12-2 combines with J gene TRBJ2-3; TRBD2, the D gene given by the table, was not confirmed from the DNA. TRBV12-2 is deemed a pseudogene. This CDR3 is built from 16 residues. CDR3 in DNA: TGTGCAAGTCGCTTAATTTCTAGCGGAAGCACAGATACGCAGTATTTT. Protein: CASRLISSGSTDTQYF.

At least ten counts were recorded for this clonotype. The CDR3 DNA reads TGCAGCGTTGAACCGCGGGACAGGGGCACTCACGAGCAGTACTTC. Its protein is CSVEPRDRGTHEQYF. This rearrangement joins TRBV29-1 to TRBJ2-7; 10 bases line up with TRBD1. The CDR3 totals 15 residues. Germline CDR1 is SQVTM and CDR2 is ANQGSEA. The junction had 9 bases not matched to a gene; V was cut back by 2 bases and J by 5 bases.

This clonotype showed up just a few times. V usage is TRBV4-2 and J usage is TRBJ2-1; 8 positions agree with TRBD2. This CDR3 has 15 residues. Germline CDR1 is LGHNA and CDR2 is YNFKEQ. With V trimmed by 2 bases and J by 2 bases, 2 bases remained unmatched. The CDR3 region has the DNA TGTGCCAGCAGCCAACAACTAGCGGCCTACAATGAGCAGTTCTTC. Translating it yields CASSQQLAAYNEQFF.

The sample holds a few counts of this clonotype. The genes are TRBV29-1 and TRBJ1-1; weak D call: TRBD1 (6 bases). The V end lost 7 bases, the J end lost 0 bases, and 15 bases lay between the germline ends. The CDR3 loop spans 14 amino acids. Germline-derived CDR1 and CDR2 are SQVTM and ANQGSEA. The CDR3 DNA reads as TGCAGCGCAAAAAAGGGGGGACTGAACACTGAAGCTTTCTTT. Residues: CSAKKGGLNTEAFF. Supplemented by reference TRBV29-1 and TRBJ1-1, the full variable domain reads SAVISQKPSRDICQRGTSLTIQCQVDSQVTMMFWYRQQPGQSLTLIATANQGSEATYESGFVIDKFPISRPNLTFSTLTVSNMSPEDSSIYLCSAKKGGLNTEAFFGQGTRLTVV.

This clonotype was observed at least ten times. V usage is TRBV29-1 and J usage is TRBJ2-2; TRBD2 aligns across 9 bases. The V gene end was trimmed by 4 bases and the J gene end by 0 bases; junction bases not matched to a gene: 0. CDR3 length: 14 residues. CDR1 is SQVTM, CDR2 ANQGSEA, per germline. The CDR3: CSVGLAANTGELFF. The DNA for the CDR3 is TGCAGCGTTGGACTAGCGGCGAACACCGGGGAGCTGTTTTTT.

This clonotype has more than one count but fewer than ten. The chain employs TRBV25-1 and TRBJ2-5, with 9 bases aligning to TRBD2. The germline gives CDR1 MGHDK, CDR2 SYGVNS. V shed 2 bases, J shed 7 bases, and the junction held 11 bases outside the gene matches. CDR3 length: 16 residues. The CDR3 sequence: CASSESLIAGERTQYF. DNA for the CDR3: TGTGCCAGCAGTGAAAGTTTGATAGCGGGAGAGCGGACCCAGTACTTC.

V usage is TRBV10-2 and J usage is TRBJ2-1, with TRBD2 as a possible D gene (5 bases). Germline V gene data show CDR1 as WSHSY and CDR2 as SAAADI. The CDR3 runs 15 residues. With 3 bases removed from V and 8 bases from J, the gap between germline ends came to 17 bases. CDR3 sequence (DNA): TGCGCCAGCAGTGATCTTAGACGGGGATCTTATGAGCAGTTCTTC. Translated: CASSDLRRGSYEQFF.

V usage is TRBV20-1 and J usage is TRBJ2-2, with D maybe TRBD1 (6 bases). The length of the CDR3 is 18 residues. V lost 0 bases and J 3 bases, leaving 20 bases between the germline ends. The germline V gene has CDR1 DFQATT and CDR2 SNEGSKA (reference sequence). CDR3 sequence: CSARDPGGGRIDTGELFF. The CDR3 coding sequence is TGCAGTGCTAGAGATCCTGGGGGCGGACGCATTGACACCGGGGAGCTGTTTTTT.

This clonotype was counted only a few times. The chain joins TRBV6-2 or TRBV6-3 to TRBJ2-4; maybe TRBD2 (5 bases). Looked up from germline, CDR1 is MNHEY and CDR2 is SVGEGT. The length of the CDR3 is 16 residues. The V and J ends lost 7 bases and 0 bases respectively, with 16 bases between them. DNA of the CDR3: TGTGCCAGCACCCCGGGATTCGTTACAGCCAAAAACATTCAGTACTTC. Translation gives CASTPGFVTAKNIQYF.

A few counts support this clonotype. The V call is TRBV24-1, the J call TRBJ2-3; 9 bases agree with TRBD1. Unmatched junction bases numbered 10, after V lost 5 bases and J lost 5 bases. The CDR3 covers 16 residues. Per the germline V gene, CDR1 is KGHDR and CDR2 is SFDVKD. The DNA of the CDR3 is TGTGCCACCAGTGCCGAAGGACAGGGGAACAGAGATACGCAGTATTTT. It translates to CATSAEGQGNRDTQYF.

This clonotype turned up a few times. This chain connects TRBV20-1 to TRBJ1-3; 7 nucleotides align to TRBD1. V dropped 4 bases and J dropped 2; count of bases not matched to a gene: 2. Per the germline V gene, CDR1 is DFQATT and CDR2 is SNEGSKA (reference sequence). The CDR3 is 13 amino acids. CDR3 in DNA: TGCAGTGCTACCACAGGGGCTGGAAACACCATATATTTT. Translation gives CSATTGAGNTIYF.

The gene calls are TRBV7-8 and TRBJ2-7, with D perhaps TRBD2 (6 bases). There are 13 residues in the CDR3. Germline V CDR1 and CDR2: SGHVS, FQNEAQ. V was pared by 4 bases and J by 5 bases, with 12 bases between. The DNA for the CDR3 is TGTGCCAGCAGCTCCGGGGAGGTCCACGAGCAGTACTTC. This sequence encodes CASSSGEVHEQYF.

This clonotype was observed a handful of times. The gene calls are TRBV15 and TRBJ1-4, with D unclear. The V and J ends lost 0 bases and 10 bases respectively, with 12 bases between them. The CDR3 is 14 residues long. Germline-derived CDR1 and CDR2 are LNHNV and YYDKDF (reference sequence). CDR3 protein: CATSRERSAGKLFF. The CDR3 DNA reads as TGTGCCACCAGCAGAGAGCGGTCGGCGGGAAAACTGTTTTTT. Together with reference TRBV15 and TRBJ1-4, the CDR3 gives the full variable domain: DAMVIQNPRYQVTQFGKPVTLSCSQTLNHNVMYWYQQKSSQAPKLLFHYYDKDFNNEADTPDNFQSRRPNTSFCFLDIRSPGLGDTAMYLCATSRERSAGKLFFGSGTQLSVL.

The V gene is TRBV7-2, the J gene TRBJ1-6; tentative D call: TRBD1 (5 bases). The CDR3 totals 14 residues. Trimming shortened V by 6 bases and J by 7 bases, and 13 bases separated the two germline ends. In germline, CDR1 is SGHTA, CDR2 FQGNSA. The CDR3 DNA is TGTGCCAGCAGTAGGGCAGGGCAAAATTCACCCCTCCACTTT. Translating gives CASSRAGQNSPLHF.

This clonotype came up a few times. The chain is built from TRBV6-2 or TRBV6-3 and TRBJ2-1, with D maybe TRBD1 (5 bases). The CDR3 is made up of 12 amino acids. Germline assignment: CDR1 MNHEY and CDR2 SVGEGT. Trimming removed 7 bases at V and 15 bases at J, with 19 bases between. The CDR3 spells CASKPGQGRPFF. CDR3 coding DNA: TGTGCCAGCAAACCCGGGCAGGGCAGGCCGTTCTTC.

This clonotype has just a few counts. The chain joins TRBV27 to TRBJ2-7; D remains unclear. Between the trimmed V and J ends, which lost 6 bases and 0 bases, there was a span of 15 bases. The CDR3 is made up of 15 amino acids. The germline gives CDR1 MNHEY, CDR2 SMNVEV (reference sequence). The CDR3 DNA is TGTGCCAGCAGCTTACAAGTAGGGTTCTCCTACGAGCAGTACTTC. Amino acids: CASSLQVGFSYEQYF.

The rearrangement links TRBV5-6 to TRBJ2-2, with D tentatively TRBD1 or TRBD2 (5 bases each). Deletions cut 1 base from V and 0 bases from J, with 7 bases between. The CDR3 sequence is 15 residues long. CDR1 is SGHDT and CDR2 is YYEEEE in the germline V gene. CDR3 coding DNA: TGTGCCAGCAGCTTGTGGGGACCGAACACCGGGGAGCTGTTTTTT. Translating it yields CASSLWGPNTGELFF.

This chain links TRBV6-2 or TRBV6-3 with TRBJ2-2; D gene uncertain. The CDR3 length is 15 residues. Germline V CDR1 and CDR2: MNHEY, SVGEGT. V was trimmed by 6 bases and J by 3 bases, leaving 14 bases between them. The CDR3 here is CASRTNQRDTGELFF. The CDR3 coding sequence is TGTGCCAGCAGAACCAACCAGCGAGACACCGGGGAGCTGTTTTTT.

This chain connects TRBV5-1 to TRBJ1-6; D not resolved. There are 16 residues in the CDR3. The V end was cut by 0 bases, the J end by 7 bases, with 14 bases between. Germline V lookup: CDR1 SGHRS, CDR2 YFSETQ. CDR3 region: CASSLAYDRMNSPLHF. CDR3 sequence (DNA): TGCGCCAGCAGCTTGGCCTACGACCGGATGAATTCACCCCTCCACTTT. Using reference TRBV5-1 and TRBJ1-6 for the parts outside the CDR3, the full variable domain is KAGVTQTPRYLIKTRGQQVTLSCSPISGHRSVSWYQQTPGQGLQFLFEYFSETQRNKGNFPGRFSGRQFSNSRSEMNVSTLELGDSALYLCASSLAYDRMNSPLHFGNGTRLTVT.

V gene TRBV7-4 combines with J gene TRBJ1-2; D is unclear. Trimming cost V 6 bases and J 2 bases, with 16 bases left between them. The V gene's germline CDR1 is SGHVT and CDR2 SQSDAQ. The CDR3 runs to 15 residues. This chain's CDR3 is CASRDRLLRNYGYTF. The CDR3 DNA reads as TGTGCCAGCAGAGATAGACTACTCCGCAACTATGGCTACACCTTC.